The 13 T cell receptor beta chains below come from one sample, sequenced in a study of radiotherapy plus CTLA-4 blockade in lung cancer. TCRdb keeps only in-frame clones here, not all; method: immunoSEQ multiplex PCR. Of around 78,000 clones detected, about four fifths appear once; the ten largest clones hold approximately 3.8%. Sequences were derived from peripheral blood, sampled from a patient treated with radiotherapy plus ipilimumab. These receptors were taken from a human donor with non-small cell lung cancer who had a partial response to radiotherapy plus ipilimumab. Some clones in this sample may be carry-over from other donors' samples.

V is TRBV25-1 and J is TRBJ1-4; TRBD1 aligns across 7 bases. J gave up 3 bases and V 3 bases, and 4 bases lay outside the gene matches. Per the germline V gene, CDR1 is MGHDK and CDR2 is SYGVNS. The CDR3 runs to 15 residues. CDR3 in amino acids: CASSEQGVANEKLFF. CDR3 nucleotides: TGTGCCAGCAGTGAGCAGGGGGTGGCTAATGAAAAACTGTTTTTT.

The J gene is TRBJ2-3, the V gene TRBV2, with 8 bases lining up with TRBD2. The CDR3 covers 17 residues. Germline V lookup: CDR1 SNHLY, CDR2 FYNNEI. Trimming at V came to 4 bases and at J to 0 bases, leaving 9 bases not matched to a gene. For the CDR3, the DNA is TGTGCCAGCAGTGTGCTCGGGGGGGCCGGTAGCACAGATACGCAGTATTTT. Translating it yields CASSVLGGAGSTDTQYF.

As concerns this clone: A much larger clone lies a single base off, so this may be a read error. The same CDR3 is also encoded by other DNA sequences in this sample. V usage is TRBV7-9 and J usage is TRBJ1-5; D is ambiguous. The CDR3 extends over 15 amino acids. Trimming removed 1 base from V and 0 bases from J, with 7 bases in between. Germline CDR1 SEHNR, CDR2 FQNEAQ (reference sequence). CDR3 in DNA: TGTGCCAGCAGCTTAGGAGGTTATAGCAATCAGCCCCAGCATTTT. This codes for CASSLGGYSNQPQHF.

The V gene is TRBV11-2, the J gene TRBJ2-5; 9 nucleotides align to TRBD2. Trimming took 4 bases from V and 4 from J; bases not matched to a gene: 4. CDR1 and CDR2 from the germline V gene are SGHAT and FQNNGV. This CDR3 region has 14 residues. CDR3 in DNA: TGTGCCAGCAGCTCAGGGACTAGCACAGAGACCCAGTACTTC. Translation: CASSSGTSTETQYF.

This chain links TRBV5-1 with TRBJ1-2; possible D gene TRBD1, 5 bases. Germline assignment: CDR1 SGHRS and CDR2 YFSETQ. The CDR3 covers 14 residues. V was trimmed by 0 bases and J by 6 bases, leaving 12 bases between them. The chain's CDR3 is CASSLEGVPNGYTF. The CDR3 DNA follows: TGCGCCAGCAGCTTGGAAGGGGTACCCAATGGCTACACCTTC.

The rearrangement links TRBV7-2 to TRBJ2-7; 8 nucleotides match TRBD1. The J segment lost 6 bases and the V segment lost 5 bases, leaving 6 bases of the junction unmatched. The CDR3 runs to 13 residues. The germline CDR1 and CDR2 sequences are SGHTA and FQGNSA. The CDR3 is CASSLGGQVEQYF. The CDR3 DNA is TGTGCCAGCAGCCTGGGGGGACAGGTCGAGCAGTACTTC.

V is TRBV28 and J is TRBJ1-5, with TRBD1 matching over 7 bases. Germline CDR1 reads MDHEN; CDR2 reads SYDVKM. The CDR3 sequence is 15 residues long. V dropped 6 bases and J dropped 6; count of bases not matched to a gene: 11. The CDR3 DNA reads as TGTGCCAGCAGCGCTCCAGGGGGAATTCGTCAGCCCCAGCATTTT. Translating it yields CASSAPGGIRQPQHF. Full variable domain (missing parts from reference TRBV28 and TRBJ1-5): DVKVTQSSRYLVKRTGEKVFLECVQDMDHENMFWYRQDPGLGLRLIYFSYDVKMKEKGDIPEGYSVSREKKERFSLILESASTNQTSMYLCASSAPGGIRQPQHFGDGTRLSIL.

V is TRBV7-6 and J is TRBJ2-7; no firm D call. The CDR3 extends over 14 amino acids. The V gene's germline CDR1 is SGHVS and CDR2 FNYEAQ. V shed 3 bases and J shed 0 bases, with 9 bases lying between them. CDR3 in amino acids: CASSLQTFSYEQYF. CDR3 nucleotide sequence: TGTGCCAGCAGCTTGCAGACATTCTCCTACGAGCAGTACTTC.

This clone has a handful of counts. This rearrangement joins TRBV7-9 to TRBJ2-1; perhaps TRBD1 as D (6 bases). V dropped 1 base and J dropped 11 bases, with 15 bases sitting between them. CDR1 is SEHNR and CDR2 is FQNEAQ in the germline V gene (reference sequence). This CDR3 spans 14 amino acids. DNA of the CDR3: TGTGCCAGCAGCTTAGATACAGGGCCCCACCAGCAGTTCTTC. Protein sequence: CASSLDTGPHQQFF.

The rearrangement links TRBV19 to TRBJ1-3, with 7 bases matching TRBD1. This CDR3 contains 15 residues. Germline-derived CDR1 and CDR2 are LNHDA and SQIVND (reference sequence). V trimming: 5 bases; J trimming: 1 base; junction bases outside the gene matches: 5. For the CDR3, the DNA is TGTGCCAGTAGTCAACAGGGGACGTCTGGAAACACCATATATTTT. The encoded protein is CASSQQGTSGNTIYF.

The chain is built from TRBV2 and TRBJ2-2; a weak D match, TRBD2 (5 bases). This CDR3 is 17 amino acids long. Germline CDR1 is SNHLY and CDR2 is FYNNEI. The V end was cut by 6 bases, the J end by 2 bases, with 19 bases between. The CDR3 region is CASSHPLAGINTGELFF. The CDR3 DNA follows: TGTGCCAGCAGCCACCCCCTGGCGGGTATTAACACCGGGGAGCTGTTTTTT.

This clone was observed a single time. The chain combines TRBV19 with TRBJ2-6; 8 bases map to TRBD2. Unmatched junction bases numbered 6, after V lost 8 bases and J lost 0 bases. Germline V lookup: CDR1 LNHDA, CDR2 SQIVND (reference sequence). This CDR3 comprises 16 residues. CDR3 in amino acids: CASAREGLSGANVLTF. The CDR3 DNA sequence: TGTGCCAGTGCCCGGGAGGGCCTCTCTGGGGCCAACGTCCTGACTTTC.

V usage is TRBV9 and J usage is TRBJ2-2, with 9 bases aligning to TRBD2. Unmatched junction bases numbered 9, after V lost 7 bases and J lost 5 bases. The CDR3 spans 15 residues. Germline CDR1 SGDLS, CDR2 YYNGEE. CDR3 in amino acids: CASALGLAPTGELFF. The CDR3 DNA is TGTGCCAGCGCCCTGGGACTAGCACCGACCGGGGAGCTGTTTTTT. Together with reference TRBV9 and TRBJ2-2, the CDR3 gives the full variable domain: DSGVTQTPKHLITATGQRVTLRCSPRSGDLSVYWYQQSLDQGLQFLIQYYNGEERAKGNILERFSAQQFPDLHSELNLSSLELGDSALYFCASALGLAPTGELFFGEGSRLTVL.